These 24 T cell receptor beta chains were sequenced from one sample in a study of molecular identifiers for immune sequencing clone quantification. TCRdb itself ran the PCR reads through MiXCR, one entry per CDR3 protein. The repertoire holds fewer than 350,000 distinct CDR3 sequences, with 24% as singletons. Sample: naive CD8+ T cells from blood, with Jurkat cell RNA spiked in. The subset: FACS-sorted CD8+CD4-CCR7+CD45RA+ naive T cells. These receptors were taken from a human donor in good health. Some libraries in this study had Jurkat cell RNA spiked in.

The chain has TRBV5-4 and TRBJ2-1; maybe TRBD2 (6 bases). Germline loops: CDR1 SGHNT, CDR2 YYREEE (reference sequence). V was cut by 3 bases and J by 0 bases, with 10 bases left in between. The CDR3 totals 15 residues. This CDR3 reads CASSSGGASYNEQFF. The CDR3 nucleotides read TGTGCCAGCAGCTCCGGGGGAGCCTCCTACAATGAGCAGTTCTTC.

As for this clonotype: A junction boundary mismatches the germline segment, possibly from a read error. The chain is built from TRBV4-2 and TRBJ1-5; maybe TRBD1 (5 bases). This CDR3 spans 17 amino acids. Germline V gives CDR1 LGHNA, CDR2 YNFKEQ. CDR3 nucleotide sequence: TGTGCCAGCCGCCAACCGATGACACAAGGGGTTGATCAGCCCCAGCATTTT. Protein product: CASRQPMTQGVDQPQHF.

This clonotype was counted between two and nine times. The V and J genes are TRBV14 and TRBJ2-1, with no clear D. The CDR3 runs to 14 residues. The V gene lost 1 base and the J gene lost 8 bases, with 12 bases spanning the gap. Germline CDR1 reads SGHDN; CDR2 reads FVKESK. The CDR3 DNA reads as TGTGCCAGCAGCCAAGTGGGTGTAGTTCATGAGCAGTTCTTC. Translating gives CASSQVGVVHEQFF.

This clonotype was detected many times. This chain uses TRBV12-3 or TRBV12-4 with TRBJ2-7; D is possibly TRBD1 (6 bases). V shed 2 bases and J shed 4 bases, with 12 bases lying between them. The CDR3 totals 14 residues. The CDR3 sequence is CASSLSPQGYEQYF. CDR3 nucleotides: TGTGCCAGCAGTTTAAGTCCGCAGGGGTACGAGCAGTACTTC.

J is TRBJ2-3 and V is TRBV9; tentative D call: TRBD2 (6 bases). V was shortened by 2 bases and J by 0 bases, with 16 bases between the two germline ends. CDR3 length equals 17 residues. Germline V gene lookup returns CDR1 SGDLS and CDR2 YYNGEE. The chain's CDR3 is CASSVLWGGVSTDTQYF. Written as DNA, the CDR3 is TGTGCCAGCAGCGTTCTTTGGGGCGGGGTCAGCACAGATACGCAGTATTTT.

This clonotype was counted only a few times. The J gene is TRBJ1-1, the V gene TRBV4-1; D unclear. V was cut by 4 bases and J by 9 bases, with 15 bases left in between. The CDR3 contains 13 residues. Looked up from germline, CDR1 is MGHRA and CDR2 is YSYEKL. The CDR3 DNA sequence: TGCGCCAGCAGCCCACTCTCTTCGAAGAAAGCTTTCTTT. Translation: CASSPLSSKKAFF.

Only a few counts were recorded for this clonotype. The chain links TRBV20-1 to TRBJ2-3, with a weak D call TRBD1 (6 bases). The germline gives CDR1 DFQATT, CDR2 SNEGSKA (reference sequence). V was trimmed by 1 base and J by 0 bases, leaving 14 bases between them. CDR3 length: 16 residues. The CDR3 DNA reads as TGCAGTGCTAGAGCTGAGAGGCAGGGGAGCACAGATACGCAGTATTTT. As protein: CSARAERQGSTDTQYF.

This chain uses TRBV5-5 with TRBJ2-2, with 11 nucleotides matching TRBD2. The J segment lost 1 base and the V segment lost 4 bases, leaving 3 bases of the junction unmatched. The CDR3 has 16 residues. Germline V CDR1 and CDR2: SGHKS, YYEKEE (reference sequence). The CDR3 here is CASSSGTSGNTGELFF. The CDR3 DNA follows: TGTGCCAGCAGCAGTGGGACTAGCGGGAACACCGGGGAGCTGTTTTTT. The full variable domain, its missing parts supplied by reference TRBV5-5 and TRBJ2-2, is DAGVTQSPTHLIKTRGQQVTLRCSPISGHKSVSWYQQVLGQGPQFIFQYYEKEERGRGNFPDRFSARQFPNYSSELNVNALLLGDSALYLCASSSGTSGNTGELFFGEGSRLTVL.

This clonotype was counted once. One junction end disagrees with the germline gene, perhaps due to a read error. The rearrangement joins TRBV12-3 or TRBV12-4 to TRBJ1-5; D gene uncertain. This CDR3 spans 15 amino acids. The CDR3 sequence is CASSLGWESNQPQRF. CDR3 nucleotides: TGTGCCAGCAGTTTAGGGTGGGAGAGCAATCAGCCCCAGCGTTTT.

At least ten counts were recorded for this clonotype. The chain couples TRBV12-3 or TRBV12-4 to TRBJ2-3; tentatively, D is TRBD2 (6 bases). Between the trimmed V and J ends, which lost 1 base and 2 bases, there was a span of 13 bases. This CDR3 contains 16 residues. The CDR3 spells CASSLEYGGDTDTQYF. The CDR3 bases are TGTGCCAGCAGTTTAGAATATGGCGGGGACACAGATACGCAGTATTTT.

This chain links TRBV7-9 with TRBJ2-5; D is undetermined. Germline CDR1 is SEHNR and CDR2 is FQNEAQ (reference sequence). The ends were cut back, 1 base at V and 5 bases at J, with 8 bases in the middle. This CDR3 region has 13 residues. DNA of the CDR3: TGTGCCAGCAGCTTAGTTCAGACGGAGACCCAGTACTTC. Its protein is CASSLVQTETQYF.

The sample holds one count of this clonotype. A read error may produce the germline difference seen at one junction end. The chain uses TRBV20-1 and TRBJ1-1; no clear D. This CDR3 region has 14 residues. The germline gives CDR1 DFQATT, CDR2 SNEGSKA (reference sequence). CDR3 nucleotide sequence: TGCAGTACTAGAGGCTTGGACGGAAACACTGAAGCTTTCTTT. This sequence encodes CSTRGLDGNTEAFF.

This chain links TRBV12-3 or TRBV12-4 with TRBJ1-6; no reliable D call. The CDR3 consists of 12 residues. V lost 3 bases and J 8 bases, leaving 5 bases between the germline ends. CDR3 in amino acids: CASSFEDSPLHF. DNA of the CDR3: TGTGCCAGCAGTTTTGAAGATTCACCCCTCCACTTT.

This clonotype has a handful of counts. The V gene is TRBV9, the J gene TRBJ2-1; 10 bases are a match to TRBD2. The CDR3 spans 16 residues. The trim removed 8 bases at V and 8 bases at J, leaving 16 bases unmatched. The germline gives CDR1 SGDLS, CDR2 YYNGEE. CDR3 coding DNA: TGTGCCAGAAGAAACCTAGGGACTAGCGCTGATCATGAGCAGTTCTTC. It translates to CARRNLGTSADHEQFF.

V usage is TRBV7-9 and J usage is TRBJ2-2, with TRBD2 matching over 14 bases. This CDR3 is built from 18 residues. V trimming: 5 bases; J trimming: 2 bases; junction bases outside the gene matches: 7. Germline values: CDR1 SEHNR, CDR2 FQNEAQ (reference sequence). In nucleotides, the CDR3 is TGTGCCAGCAGCAACCCGACTAGCGGGAGGGTTAACACCGGGGAGCTGTTTTTT. It translates to CASSNPTSGRVNTGELFF.

This sequence joins TRBV6-2 or TRBV6-3 and TRBJ2-1; D unclear. The CDR3 is 16 amino acids. CDR1 is MNHEY, CDR2 SVGEGT, per germline. V was trimmed by 2 bases and J by 3 bases, leaving 14 bases between them. The CDR3 sequence is CASSYNPRAGYNEQFF. Here the CDR3 DNA reads TGTGCCAGCAGTTACAATCCTCGGGCTGGCTACAATGAGCAGTTCTTC.

This clonotype was found many times. The rearrangement uses TRBV7-8 and TRBJ1-1; the match to TRBD1 covers 7 bases. Germline V gene lookup returns CDR1 SGHVS and CDR2 FQNEAQ. J gave up 3 bases and V 1 base, and 20 bases lay outside the gene matches. This CDR3 is built from 20 residues. The CDR3 here is CASSLGAMVEGASRDTEAFF. CDR3 DNA sequence: TGTGCCAGCAGCTTAGGGGCCATGGTTGAGGGGGCTAGTCGAGACACTGAAGCTTTCTTT.

This clonotype was found many times. In DNA, the CDR3 is TGTGCCAGCAGCCCGGACAGGACGCTAGGTATTGACGAGCAGTACTTC. Translation gives CASSPDRTLGIDEQYF. The chain combines TRBV28 with TRBJ2-7, with 7 bases matching TRBD1. The CDR3 is 16 residues long. Germline CDR1 MDHEN, CDR2 SYDVKM. V shed 6 bases and J 5 bases; nucleotides not matched to a gene: 16.

This clonotype occurred a few times. This may be a read error, as it is one base from a much larger clone. The chain couples TRBV7-2 to TRBJ2-7; no firm D call. Between the trimmed V and J ends, which lost 1 base and 4 bases, there was a span of 17 bases. The length of the CDR3 is 16 residues. Germline V lookup: CDR1 SGHTA, CDR2 FQGNSA. CDR3 coding DNA: TGTGCCAGCAGCTTAGGAACGCCGCCAGATTCGTACGAGCAGTACTTC. It is translated as CASSLGTPPDSYEQYF.

Many counts were recorded for this clonotype. The CDR3 DNA reads TGTGCCAGCAGCCGTCCCGACATTCCCGGGGAGCTGTTTTTT. It translates to CASSRPDIPGELFF. The gene calls are TRBV7-9 and TRBJ2-2; D gene uncertain. Germline loops: CDR1 SEHNR, CDR2 FQNEAQ (reference sequence). This CDR3 comprises 14 residues. Trimming removed 5 bases at V and 6 bases at J, with 13 bases between.

This clonotype showed up many times. The chain uses TRBV11-2 and TRBJ2-4; 9 nucleotides line up with TRBD1. Germline CDR1 and CDR2: SGHAT and FQNNGV. The length of the CDR3 is 16 residues. V was pared by 3 bases and J by 1 base, with 4 bases of the junction left unmatched. CDR3 sequence reads: CASSFPGQGAKNIQYF. The CDR3, as DNA: TGTGCCAGCAGCTTTCCGGGACAGGGTGCCAAAAACATTCAGTACTTC.

The CDR3 nucleotides read TGTGCCAGCAGCACAGGGACTAGCGGGGATACGCAGTATTTT. Translation: CASSTGTSGDTQYF. The chain uses TRBV5-4 and TRBJ2-3; TRBD2 matches 12 bases. Germline lookup yields CDR1 SGHNT and CDR2 YYREEE (reference sequence). The CDR3 sequence is 14 residues long. Germline trimming cut 4 bases from V and 6 bases from J; bases unmatched to any gene: 3.

The rearrangement links TRBV7-2 to TRBJ1-5, with 7 bases aligning to TRBD1. Germline V gene lookup returns CDR1 SGHTA and CDR2 FQGNSA. Unmatched junction bases numbered 4, after V lost 2 bases and J lost 6 bases. The CDR3 length is 14 residues. The CDR3 sequence: CASSLPGQLQPQHF. In DNA, the CDR3 is TGTGCCAGCAGCTTACCGGGACAGCTTCAGCCCCAGCATTTT.

This clonotype was detected many times. V gene TRBV4-1 combines with J gene TRBJ2-7; 7 bases match TRBD1. Germline trimming cut 4 bases from V and 4 bases from J; bases unmatched to any gene: 7. CDR1 and CDR2 (germline): MGHRA, YSYEKL. CDR3 length: 14 amino acids. The CDR3 sequence: CASSPRDRPYEQYF. The CDR3, as DNA: TGCGCCAGCAGCCCCCGGGACAGACCGTACGAGCAGTACTTC.